Included here is one T cell receptor beta chain sequence, with context. Its antigen is undetermined. CDR3 length: 14 residues. Germline loops: CDR1 LNHDA, CDR2 SQIVND (reference sequence). Trimming removed 7 bases at V and 4 bases at J, with 14 bases between. This sample was included in a study of T cell responses to AZD1222 COVID-19 vaccine. Clones were read by immunoSEQ multiplex PCR, and TCRdb kept only the in-frame ones, dropping some. The sample includes 75,000 to 90,000 clones, around 90% seen only once; the top ten take approximately 2.5%. Study results and caveats: Among the donors, most were white British and more were female, and clonal diversity was possibly underestimated.

Here the sequenced sample was peripheral blood, taken on day 0 of AZD1222 vaccination. The chain combines TRBV19 with TRBJ1-3, with a tentative D call TRBD1 (5 bases). The sequence was obtained from an adult in good health. CDR3 nucleotide sequence: TGTGCCAGTACTTCCCCAGGGAGAGGAAACACCATATATTTT. Translated, it gives CASTSPGRGNTIYF.